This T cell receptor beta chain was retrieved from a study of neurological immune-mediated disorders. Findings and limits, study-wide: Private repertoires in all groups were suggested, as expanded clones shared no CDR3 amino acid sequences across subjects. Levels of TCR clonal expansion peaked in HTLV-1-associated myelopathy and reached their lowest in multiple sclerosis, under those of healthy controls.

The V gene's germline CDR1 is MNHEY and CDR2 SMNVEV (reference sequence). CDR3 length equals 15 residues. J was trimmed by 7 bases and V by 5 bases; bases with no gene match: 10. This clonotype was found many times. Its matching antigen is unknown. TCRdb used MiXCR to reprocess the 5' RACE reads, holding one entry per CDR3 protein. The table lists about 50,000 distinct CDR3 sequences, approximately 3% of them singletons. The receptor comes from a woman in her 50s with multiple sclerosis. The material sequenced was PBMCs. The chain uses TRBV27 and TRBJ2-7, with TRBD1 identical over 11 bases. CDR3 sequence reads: CASSLGTGGPSEQYF. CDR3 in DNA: TGTGCCAGCAGTCTCGGGACAGGGGGGCCATCGGAGCAGTACTTC.